By frequency in the sample, the clone carrying this T cell receptor (beta chain) is medium-sized. Its target is not known. Semi-nested PCR with Nested Universal Primer A followed constant-region reverse priming of full-length variable regions. TCRdb analysed the 5' RACE reads with MiXCR anew, one entry per CDR3 protein. Here the sample spans about 6,700 distinct CDR3 sequences, 50% being singletons. Purified naive CD4+ T cells were depleted of CD25+ Tregs. General study results and limits: Tumor memory CD4+ T cell TCR gene usage was found to cluster with blood and lymph node memory CD4+ cells and with lymph node naive CD4+ cells. Tumor Tregs overlapped most with tumor, then blood, naive CD4+ cells.

In germline, CDR1 is SQVTM, CDR2 ANQGSEA. V lost 6 bases to trimming and J lost 7 bases, with 9 bases between them. CDR3 length equals 10 residues. This clonotype originated in a female donor with breast cancer. The J gene is TRBJ2-5, the V gene TRBV29-1; D gene uncertain. The specimen sequenced was naive CD4+ T cells sorted from a lymph node. As to subset: naive CD4+ T cells, CD4+CD45RA+CD25-. CDR3 DNA: TGCAGCGTCGACAAAGGGACCCAGTACTTC. It codes for CSVDKGTQYF.